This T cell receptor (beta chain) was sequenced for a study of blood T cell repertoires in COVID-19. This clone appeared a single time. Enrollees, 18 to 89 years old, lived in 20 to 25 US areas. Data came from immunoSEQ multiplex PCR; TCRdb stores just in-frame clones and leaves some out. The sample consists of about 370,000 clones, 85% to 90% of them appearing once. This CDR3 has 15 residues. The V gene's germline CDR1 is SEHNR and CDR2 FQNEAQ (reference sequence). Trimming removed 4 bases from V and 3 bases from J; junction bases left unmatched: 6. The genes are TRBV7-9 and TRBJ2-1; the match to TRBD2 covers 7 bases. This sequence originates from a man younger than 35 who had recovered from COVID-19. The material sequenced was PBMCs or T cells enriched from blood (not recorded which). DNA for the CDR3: TGTGCCAGCAGCTCAACTAGCGTGGACTACAATGAGCAGTTCTTC. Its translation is CASSSTSVDYNEQFF.